This T cell receptor beta chain emerged from a study of cytomegalovirus exposure and HLA in healthy donors. PCR primers comprised 60 Vbeta and 13 Jbeta primers. The method was immunoSEQ multiplex PCR; TCRdb's version includes in-frame clones alone and lacks a portion of them. The data contain 150,000 to 200,000 clones, roughly four fifths of them singletons. Study-wide findings and caveats: Cytomegalovirus association was listed for about 180 TCR beta chains.

A note on this clone: Its antigen is still unknown.

CDR3 size: 15 residues. J gave up 4 bases and V 6 bases, and 7 bases lay outside the gene matches. Looked up from germline, CDR1 is MNHEY and CDR2 is SVGAGI. Sequencing was carried out using PBMCs. The source of this sequence is a woman under 30 in good health and CMV-seropositive. The chain recombines TRBV6-5 with TRBJ1-3, with TRBD1 matching 9 bases. For the CDR3, the DNA is TGTGCCAGCAGATTTGGGACAGGGAGGGGAAACACCATATATTTT. It yields the protein CASRFGTGRGNTIYF.